This TCR beta chain originates from a study of T cell changes during pregnancy in multiple sclerosis. Clones were read by immunoSEQ multiplex PCR, and TCRdb kept only the in-frame ones, dropping some. The repertoire includes approximately 40,000 clones, roughly 92% of them detected once, and 1% to 1.5% sits in the top ten. This CDR3 contains 12 residues. V lost 4 bases and J 5 bases, leaving 9 bases between the germline ends. The germline gives CDR1 SGHRS, CDR2 YFSETQ. Sequenced: peripheral blood. This chain connects TRBV5-1 to TRBJ1-2; D gene uncertain. This clonotype was sampled from a female donor with multiple sclerosis, enrolled in a pregnancy study. The CDR3 protein is CASSPIGYGYTF. CDR3 nucleotide sequence: TGCGCCAGCAGCCCTATAGGGTATGGCTACACCTTC.